A selection of T cell receptor beta chains follows, all from one sample in a study of blood T cells in healthy people across ages. TCRdb processed the 5' RACE reads anew with MiXCR; each CDR3 protein has one entry. In the table there are around 1.5 million distinct CDR3 sequences, roughly 32% of which are singletons. The material sequenced was blood. These receptor sequences come from a young woman in good health. Both conserved end residues are part of each CDR3. D genes are given only for firm matches. Some rows mark clone size as missing; the rest say once, few, many or name a class of expanded clone.

TRBV27	-	-	TRBJ1-4	CASRRGDEKLFF	TGTGCCAGCAGGCGGGGGGACGAAAAACTGTTTTTT
TRBV6-4	-	-	TRBJ2-1	CAKGHRLRDEQFF	TGTGCCAAGGGACACAGACTTAGGGATGAGCAGTTCTTC
TRBV20-1	-	few	TRBJ2-1	CSAPQGDARRFF	TGCAGTGCCCCCCAAGGGGATGCGCGACGGTTCTTC
TRBV29-1	-	few	TRBJ2-7	CSVEEGTRPYEQYF	TGCAGCGTTGAAGAGGGGACAAGACCCTACGAGCAGTACTTC
TRBV20-1	-	-	TRBJ1-1	CSAREPGGGTEAFF	TGCAGTGCCCGAGAGCCGGGAGGGGGGACTGAAGCTTTCTTT
TRBV7-9	-	few	TRBJ1-1	CASSFDSNTEAFF	TGTGCCAGCAGCTTTGACAGTAACACTGAAGCTTTCTTT
TRBV20-1	-	-	TRBJ1-2	CSARSRAGADGYTF	TGCAGTGCTAGGTCCAGAGCCGGGGCGGATGGCTACACCTTC
TRBV7-8	-	few	TRBJ2-3	CASSSRGGRMKTTDTQYF	TGTGCCAGCAGCTCCAGGGGGGGGCGGATGAAGACCACAGATACGCAGTATTTT
TRBV7-2	TRBD2	-	TRBJ2-1	CASPRVAGGFDEQFF	TGTGCCAGCCCAAGAGTGGCGGGGGGTTTCGATGAGCAGTTCTTC
TRBV4-1	TRBD2	many	TRBJ2-5	CASSQDSSGARGSQYF	TGCGCCAGCAGCCAGGACTCTAGCGGGGCACGAGGGTCCCAGTACTTC
TRBV19	-	-	TRBJ2-3	CASSSTAHTDTQYF	TGTGCCAGTAGTAGTACAGCACACACAGATACGCAGTATTTT
TRBV4-1	TRBD2	-	TRBJ2-7	CASRYLAGGSSYEQYF	TGCGCCAGCAGGTACCTAGCGGGAGGCTCTTCCTACGAGCAGTACTTC
TRBV3-1	-	-	TRBJ1-1	CASSQDLGGPTEAFF	TGTGCCAGCAGCCAAGATCTTGGGGGGCCCACTGAAGCTTTCTTT
TRBV7-9	TRBD1	-	TRBJ1-1	CASSLDRPEDTEAFF	TGTGCCAGCAGCTTGGACAGGCCCGAGGACACTGAAGCTTTCTTT
TRBV28	-	-	TRBJ2-7	CASTYLSAGQRFNEQYF	TGTGCCAGCACCTACCTCTCCGCGGGACAGAGGTTTAACGAGCAGTACTTC
TRBV6-5	-	-	TRBJ2-7	CASAGGGGSYEQYF	TGTGCCAGCGCTGGGGGAGGGGGCTCCTACGAGCAGTACTTC
TRBV5-1	TRBD2	few	TRBJ2-7	CASSLVQRDSYEQYF	TGCGCCAGCAGCTTGGTACAGCGGGACTCCTACGAGCAGTACTTC
TRBV5-1	-	-	TRBJ1-2	CASSWTPRNYGYTF	TGCGCCAGCAGCTGGACCCCCAGGAACTATGGCTACACCTTC
TRBV20-1	-	few	TRBJ1-5	CSARVVNQPQHF	TGCAGTGCTAGAGTTGTAAATCAGCCCCAGCATTTT
TRBV2	-	few	TRBJ2-1	CAEHRVLGNEQFF	TGTGCCGAGCACAGGGTGCTGGGGAATGAGCAGTTCTTC
TRBV4-1	-	-	TRBJ2-3	CASSQEAARDTQYF	TGCGCCAGCAGCCAAGAGGCGGCCCGAGATACGCAGTATTTT
TRBV6-2/TRBV6-3	TRBD2	-	TRBJ2-7	CAAGRGLAGRTYEQYF	TGTGCCGCCGGCCGGGGACTAGCGGGACGGACCTACGAGCAGTACTTC
TRBV7-9	TRBD1	few	TRBJ2-3	CASSPIPFRTGTDTQYF	TGTGCCAGCAGCCCTATTCCTTTCCGGACAGGGACAGATACGCAGTATTTT
TRBV29-1	-	few	TRBJ2-5	CSVEAPLARGPQETQYF	TGCAGCGTTGAAGCCCCACTAGCGAGGGGGCCTCAAGAGACCCAGTACTTC
TRBV29-1	-	many	TRBJ2-3	CSVGYTGTQYF	TGCAGCGTTGGTTATACGGGTACGCAGTATTTT
TRBV20-1	-	many	TRBJ2-7	CSASAGYEQYF	TGCAGTGCGTCTGCAGGATACGAGCAGTACTTC
TRBV4-1	TRBD2	-	TRBJ2-7	CASSQDLAGGLGEQDF	TGCGCCAGCAGCCAAGATCTAGCGGGAGGGCTGGGGGAGCAGGACTTC
TRBV6-5	-	-	TRBJ1-6	CASSYERAGSSPLHF	TGTGCCAGCAGTTACGAAAGGGCCGGGAGCTCACCCCTCCACTTT
TRBV12-3/TRBV12-4	-	-	TRBJ1-1	CASQPRARVSFF	TGTGCCAGCCAACCCCGGGCCAGGGTTAGTTTCTTT
TRBV11-2	-	few	TRBJ2-7	CASRLTTDYEQYF	TGTGCCAGCAGACTCACGACAGACTACGAGCAGTACTTC
TRBV10-3	TRBD1	few	TRBJ2-5	CAISGQDRGRQETQYF	TGTGCCATCAGTGGCCAGGACAGGGGGCGACAAGAGACCCAGTACTTC
TRBV3-1	TRBD2	-	TRBJ2-7	CASSQDQLAGEGFYEQYF	TGTGCCAGCAGCCAAGATCAGCTAGCGGGAGAGGGGTTCTACGAGCAGTACTTC
TRBV14	TRBD2	-	TRBJ2-3	CASSLQGLAGDTQYF	TGTGCCAGCAGCCTGCAGGGACTAGCAGGAGATACGCAGTATTTT
TRBV30	-	few	TRBJ2-7	CAWSVAANYEQYF	TGTGCCTGGAGTGTCGCGGCGAACTACGAGCAGTACTTC
TRBV5-1	TRBD2	-	TRBJ2-5	CASSMEASGEIETQYF	TGCGCCAGCAGCATGGAAGCGAGCGGGGAGATAGAGACCCAGTACTTC
TRBV6-2/TRBV6-3	-	-	TRBJ2-1	CASNPSVSFNNEQFF	TGTGCCAGCAACCCCTCGGTATCATTCAACAATGAGCAGTTCTTC
TRBV20-1	TRBD1	many	TRBJ2-7	CSATAGGPYEQYF	TGCAGTGCTACGGCAGGGGGACCCTACGAGCAGTACTTC
TRBV9	-	-	TRBJ1-5	CASGLSGIGNQPQHF	TGTGCCAGCGGCCTTTCGGGGATCGGGAATCAGCCCCAGCATTTT
TRBV7-3	-	few	TRBJ1-1	CASSSDIYSKAFF	TGTGCCAGCAGCTCCGACATATACAGTAAAGCTTTCTTT
TRBV7-9	-	-	TRBJ2-7	CAGSLGATGEQYF	TGTGCCGGCAGCTTAGGTGCCACTGGCGAGCAGTACTTC
TRBV7-2	-	-	TRBJ2-7	CASSLGDGQSFPYEQYF	TGTGCCAGCAGCTTAGGGGATGGACAGTCCTTCCCCTACGAGCAGTACTTC
TRBV27	-	many	TRBJ2-1	CASSLRVGSYNEQFF	TGTGCCAGCAGTCTGCGGGTGGGCTCCTACAATGAGCAGTTCTTC
TRBV29-1	-	few	TRBJ2-7	CSVARQANYEQYF	TGCAGCGTGGCCAGGCAGGCCAACTACGAGCAGTACTTC
TRBV7-9	-	once	TRBJ2-3	CASSLAYSREHLTDTQYF	TGTGCCAGCAGCTTAGCGTATTCCAGGGAGCACCTCACAGATACGCAGTATTTT
TRBV9	-	-	TRBJ2-5	CASSVDLRWETQYF	TGTGCCAGCAGCGTAGACCTCAGGTGGGAGACCCAGTACTTC
TRBV12-3/TRBV12-4	-	few	TRBJ2-5	CASPRGKKETQYF	TGTGCCAGCCCTAGGGGAAAGAAAGAGACCCAGTACTTC
TRBV3-1	-	few	TRBJ1-2	CASSQASGYTF	TGTGCCAGCAGCCAAGCTTCTGGCTACACCTTC
TRBV6-5	-	-	TRBJ2-7	CASSYSIGLGEQYF	TGTGCCAGCAGTTACTCGATCGGCCTGGGTGAGCAGTACTTC